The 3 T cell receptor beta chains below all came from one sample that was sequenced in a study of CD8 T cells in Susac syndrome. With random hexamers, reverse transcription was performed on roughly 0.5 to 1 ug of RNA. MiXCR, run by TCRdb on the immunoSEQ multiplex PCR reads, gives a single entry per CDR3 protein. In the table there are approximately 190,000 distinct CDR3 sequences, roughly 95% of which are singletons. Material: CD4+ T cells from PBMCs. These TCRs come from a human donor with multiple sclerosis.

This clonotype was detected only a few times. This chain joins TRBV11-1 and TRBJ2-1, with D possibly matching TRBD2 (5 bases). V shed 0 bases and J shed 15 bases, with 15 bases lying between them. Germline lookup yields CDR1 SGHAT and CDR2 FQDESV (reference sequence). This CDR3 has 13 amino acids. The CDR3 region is CASSLARRTGLFF. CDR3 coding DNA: TGTGCCAGCAGCTTAGCGCGGCGGACCGGACTGTTCTTC.

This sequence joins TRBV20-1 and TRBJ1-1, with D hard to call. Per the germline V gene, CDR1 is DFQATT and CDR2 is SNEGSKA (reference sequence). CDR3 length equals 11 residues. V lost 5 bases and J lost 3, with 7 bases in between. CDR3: CSALLYTEAFF. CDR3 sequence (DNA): TGCAGTGCTCTTCTTTACACTGAAGCTTTCTTT.

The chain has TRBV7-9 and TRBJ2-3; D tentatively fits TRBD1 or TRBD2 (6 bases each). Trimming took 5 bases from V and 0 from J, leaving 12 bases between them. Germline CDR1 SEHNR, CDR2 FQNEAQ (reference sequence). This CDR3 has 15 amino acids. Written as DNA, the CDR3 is TGTGCCAGCAGCAGTAGGGGGGCTAGCACAGATACGCAGTATTTT. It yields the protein CASSSRGASTDTQYF. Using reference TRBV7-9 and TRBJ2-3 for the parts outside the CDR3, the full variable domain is DTGVSQNPRHKITKRGQNVTFRCDPISEHNRLYWYRQTLGQGPEFLTYFQNEAQLEKSRLLSDRFSAERPKGSFSTLEIQRTEQGDSAMYLCASSSRGASTDTQYFGPGTRLTVL.